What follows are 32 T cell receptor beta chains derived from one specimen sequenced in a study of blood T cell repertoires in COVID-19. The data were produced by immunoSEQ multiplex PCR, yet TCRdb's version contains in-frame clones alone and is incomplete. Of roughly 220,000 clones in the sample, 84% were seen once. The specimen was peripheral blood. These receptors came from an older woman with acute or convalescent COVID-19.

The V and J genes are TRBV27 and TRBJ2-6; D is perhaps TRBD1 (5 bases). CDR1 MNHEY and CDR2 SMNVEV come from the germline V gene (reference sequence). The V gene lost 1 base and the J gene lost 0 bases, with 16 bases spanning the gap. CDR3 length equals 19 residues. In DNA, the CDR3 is TGTGCCAGCAGTTTATGGTCCACAGGCGGACCCTCTGGGGCCAACGTCCTGACTTTC. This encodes CASSLWSTGGPSGANVLTF. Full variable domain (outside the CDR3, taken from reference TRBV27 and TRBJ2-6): EAQVTQNPRYLITVTGKKLTVTCSQNMNHEYMSWYRQDPGLGLRQIYYSMNVEVTDKGDVPEGYKVSRKEKRNFPLILESPSPNQTSLYFCASSLWSTGGPSGANVLTFGAGSRLTVL.

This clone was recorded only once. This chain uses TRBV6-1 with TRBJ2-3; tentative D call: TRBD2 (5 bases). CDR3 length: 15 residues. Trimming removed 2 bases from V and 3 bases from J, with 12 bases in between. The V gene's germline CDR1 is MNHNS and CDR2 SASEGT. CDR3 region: CASSEWGRETDTQYF. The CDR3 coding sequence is TGTGCCAGCAGTGAATGGGGAAGGGAGACAGATACGCAGTATTTT.

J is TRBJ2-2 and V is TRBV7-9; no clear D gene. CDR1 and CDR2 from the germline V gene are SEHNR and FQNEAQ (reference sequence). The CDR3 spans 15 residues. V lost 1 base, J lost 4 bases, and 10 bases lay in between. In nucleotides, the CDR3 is TGTGCCAGCAGCTTAGAAGCTCCGGGCACCGGGGAGCTGTTTTTT. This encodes CASSLEAPGTGELFF.

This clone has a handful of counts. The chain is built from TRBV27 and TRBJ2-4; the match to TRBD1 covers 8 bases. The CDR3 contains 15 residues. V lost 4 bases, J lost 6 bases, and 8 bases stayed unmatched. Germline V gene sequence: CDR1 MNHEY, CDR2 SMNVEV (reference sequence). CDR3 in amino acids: CASSSPGGERNIQYF. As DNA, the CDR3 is TGTGCCAGCAGTTCTCCAGGGGGCGAGCGAAACATTCAGTACTTC.

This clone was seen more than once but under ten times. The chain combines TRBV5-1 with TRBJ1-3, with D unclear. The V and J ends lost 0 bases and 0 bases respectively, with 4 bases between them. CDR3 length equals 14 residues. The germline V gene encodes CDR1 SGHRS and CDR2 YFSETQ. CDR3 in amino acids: CASSLDSSGNTIYF. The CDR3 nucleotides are TGCGCCAGCAGCTTGGACAGCTCTGGAAACACCATATATTTT.

The CDR3 reads CASKAQGGNTEAFF. Here the CDR3 DNA reads TGTGCCAGCAAAGCGCAGGGGGGAAACACTGAAGCTTTCTTT. This chain links TRBV28 with TRBJ1-1; 7 nucleotides agree with TRBD1. Germline lookup yields CDR1 MDHEN and CDR2 SYDVKM. This CDR3 contains 14 residues. Trimming cost V 7 bases and J 2 bases; bases outside gene matches: 7.

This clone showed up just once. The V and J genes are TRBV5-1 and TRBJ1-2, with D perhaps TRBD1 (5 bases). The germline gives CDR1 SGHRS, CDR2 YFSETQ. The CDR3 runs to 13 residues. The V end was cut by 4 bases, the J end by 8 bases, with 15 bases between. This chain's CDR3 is CASSQGRAGGYTF. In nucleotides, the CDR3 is TGCGCCAGCAGCCAGGGTCGGGCAGGAGGCTACACCTTC. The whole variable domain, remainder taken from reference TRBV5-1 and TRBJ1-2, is KAGVTQTPRYLIKTRGQQVTLSCSPISGHRSVSWYQQTPGQGLQFLFEYFSETQRNKGNFPGRFSGRQFSNSRSEMNVSTLELGDSALYLCASSQGRAGGYTFGSGTRLTVV.

The DNA for the CDR3 is TGTGCCATCAGTGACGGGTCAGGGGGTACGACGAATGAAAAACTGTTTTTT. Translating gives CAISDGSGGTTNEKLFF. This chain joins TRBV10-3 and TRBJ1-4; 7 bases line up with TRBD1. CDR3 size: 17 residues. Germline V gives CDR1 ENHRY, CDR2 SYGVKD. J lost 5 bases, V lost 3 bases, and 12 bases had no gene match.

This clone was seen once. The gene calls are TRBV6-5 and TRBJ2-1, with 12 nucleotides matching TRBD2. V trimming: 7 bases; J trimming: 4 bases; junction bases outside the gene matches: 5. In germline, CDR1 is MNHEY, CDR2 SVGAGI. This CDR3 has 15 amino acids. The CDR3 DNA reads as TGTGCCAGCAACCTAGCGGGGGGGGGTTACAATGAGCAGTTCTTC. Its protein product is CASNLAGGGYNEQFF.

The CDR3 reads CASSPQDQGAGPEAFF. The CDR3 DNA follows: TGTGCCAGCTCACCACAGGATCAGGGGGCTGGGCCTGAAGCTTTCTTT. The chain links TRBV18 to TRBJ1-1; 8 bases match TRBD1. The junction had 10 bases not matched to a gene; V was cut back by 1 base and J by 6 bases. The germline V gene encodes CDR1 KGHSH and CDR2 LQKENI. The CDR3 sequence is 16 residues long.

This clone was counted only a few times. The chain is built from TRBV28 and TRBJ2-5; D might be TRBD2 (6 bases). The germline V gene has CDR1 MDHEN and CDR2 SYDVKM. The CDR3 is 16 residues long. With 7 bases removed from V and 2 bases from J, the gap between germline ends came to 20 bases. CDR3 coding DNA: TGTGCCAGCAAGGGTTTCATCGGGACTCAGCAAGAGACCCAGTACTTC. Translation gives CASKGFIGTQQETQYF.

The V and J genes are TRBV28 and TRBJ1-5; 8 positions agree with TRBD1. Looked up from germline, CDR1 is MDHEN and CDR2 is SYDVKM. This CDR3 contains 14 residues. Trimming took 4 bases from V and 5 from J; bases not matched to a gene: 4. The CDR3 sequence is CASSSGGVYQPQHF. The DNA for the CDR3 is TGTGCCAGCAGTTCAGGGGGCGTTTATCAGCCCCAGCATTTT.

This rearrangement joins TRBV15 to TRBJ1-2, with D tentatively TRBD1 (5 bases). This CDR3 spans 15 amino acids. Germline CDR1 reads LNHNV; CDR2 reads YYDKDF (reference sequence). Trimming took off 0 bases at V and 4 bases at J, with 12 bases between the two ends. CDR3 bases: TGTGCCACCAGCAGAGATCTAGGCGGGGCCTATGGCTACACCTTC. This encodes CATSRDLGGAYGYTF.

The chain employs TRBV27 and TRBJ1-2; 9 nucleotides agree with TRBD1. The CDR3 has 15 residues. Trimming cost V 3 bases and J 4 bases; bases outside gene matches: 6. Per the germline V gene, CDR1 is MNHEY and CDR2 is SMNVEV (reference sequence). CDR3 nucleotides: TGTGCCAGCAGTTTCGGGACAGGGAGCGGCTATGGCTACACCTTC. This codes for CASSFGTGSGYGYTF.

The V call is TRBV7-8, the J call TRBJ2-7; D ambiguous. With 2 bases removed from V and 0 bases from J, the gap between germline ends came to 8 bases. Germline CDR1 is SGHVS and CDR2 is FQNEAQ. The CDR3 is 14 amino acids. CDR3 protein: CASSLLGRSYEQYF. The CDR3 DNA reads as TGTGCCAGCAGCTTACTAGGTCGCTCCTACGAGCAGTACTTC.

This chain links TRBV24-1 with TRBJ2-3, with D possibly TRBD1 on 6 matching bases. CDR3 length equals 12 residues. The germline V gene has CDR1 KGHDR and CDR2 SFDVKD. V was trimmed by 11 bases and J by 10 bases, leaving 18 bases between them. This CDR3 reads CAIQDPGHAQYF. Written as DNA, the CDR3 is TGTGCCATTCAAGACCCGGGACACGCGCAGTATTTT.

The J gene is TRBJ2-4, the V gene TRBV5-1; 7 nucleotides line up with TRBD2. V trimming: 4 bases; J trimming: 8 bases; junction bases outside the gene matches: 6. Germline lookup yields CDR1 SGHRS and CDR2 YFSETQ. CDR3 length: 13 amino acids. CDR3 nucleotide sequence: TGCGCCAGCAGCGCTGCGGGGAGGGACATTCAGTACTTC. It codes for CASSAAGRDIQYF.

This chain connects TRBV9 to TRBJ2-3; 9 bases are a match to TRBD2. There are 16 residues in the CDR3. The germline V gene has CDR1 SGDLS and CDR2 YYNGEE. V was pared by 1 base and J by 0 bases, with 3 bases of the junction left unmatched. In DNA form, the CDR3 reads TGTGCCAGCAGCGTATGGCGGGGGGGTAGCACAGATACGCAGTATTTT. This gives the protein CASSVWRGGSTDTQYF.

The CDR3 here is CASSTNGVINEKLFF. The CDR3 bases are TGTGCCAGCAGCACGAACGGAGTAATTAATGAAAAACTGTTTTTT. This chain links TRBV5-4 with TRBJ1-4; D unclear. Trimming stripped 4 bases from V and 4 bases from J, with 14 bases between. Looked up from germline, CDR1 is SGHNT and CDR2 is YYREEE (reference sequence). The length of the CDR3 is 15 residues.

CDR3 loop: CSASSGGYTF. CDR3 in DNA: TGCAGTGCTAGCTCCGGGGGCTACACCTTC. This sequence joins TRBV20-1 and TRBJ1-2; D ambiguous. V lost 3 bases and J 8 bases, leaving 7 bases between the germline ends. Germline-derived CDR1 and CDR2 are DFQATT and SNEGSKA (reference sequence). This CDR3 contains 10 residues.

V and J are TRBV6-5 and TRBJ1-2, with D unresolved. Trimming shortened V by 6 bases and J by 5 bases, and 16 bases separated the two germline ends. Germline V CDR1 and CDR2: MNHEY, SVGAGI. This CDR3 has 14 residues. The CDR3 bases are TGTGCCAGCAGAGCCCAGATGTCGACATATGGCTACACCTTC. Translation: CASRAQMSTYGYTF.

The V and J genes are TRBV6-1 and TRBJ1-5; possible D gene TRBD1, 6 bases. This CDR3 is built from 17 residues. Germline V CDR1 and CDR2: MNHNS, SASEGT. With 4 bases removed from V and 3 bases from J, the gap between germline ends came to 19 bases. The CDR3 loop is CASSALTQGDTNQPQHF. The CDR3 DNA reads TGTGCCAGCAGTGCCTTAACACAGGGTGATACCAATCAGCCCCAGCATTTT.

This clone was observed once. CDR3: CASSSRTSGGAGANVLTF. CDR3 bases: TGTGCCAGTAGTTCAAGGACTAGCGGGGGAGCTGGGGCCAACGTCCTGACTTTC. This chain connects TRBV19 to TRBJ2-6; 13 positions match TRBD2. CDR3 length equals 18 residues. Germline CDR1 LNHDA, CDR2 SQIVND (reference sequence). V was clipped by 5 bases and J by 2 bases; unmatched bases: 6.

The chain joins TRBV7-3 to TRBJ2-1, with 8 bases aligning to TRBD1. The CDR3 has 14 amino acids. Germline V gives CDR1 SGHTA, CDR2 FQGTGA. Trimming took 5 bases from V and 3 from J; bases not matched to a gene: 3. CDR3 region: CASSRGQVYNEQFF. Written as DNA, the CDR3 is TGTGCCAGCAGCCGGGGACAGGTCTACAATGAGCAGTTCTTC.

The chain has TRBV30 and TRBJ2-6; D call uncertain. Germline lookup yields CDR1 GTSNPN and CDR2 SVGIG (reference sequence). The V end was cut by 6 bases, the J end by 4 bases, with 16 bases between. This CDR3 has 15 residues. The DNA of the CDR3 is TGTGCCTGCCCAACCGTTGGCACGGGGGCCAACGTCCTGACTTTC. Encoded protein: CACPTVGTGANVLTF.

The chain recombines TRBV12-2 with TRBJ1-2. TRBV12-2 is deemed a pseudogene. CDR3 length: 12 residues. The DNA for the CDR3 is TGTGCAAGTCGCTTAGTGGGGGGTGGCTACACCTTC. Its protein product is CASRLVGGGYTF.

The CDR3 DNA follows: TGCGCCAGCAGCCAAGAGCCCCCGGACAGGGGAACTCTCTATGGCTACACCTTC. The encoded protein is CASSQEPPDRGTLYGYTF. The chain employs TRBV4-3 and TRBJ1-2; 9 bases agree with TRBD1. Trimming took 0 bases from V and 4 from J; bases not matched to a gene: 12. The CDR3 is made up of 18 amino acids. Germline values: CDR1 LGHNA, CDR2 YSLEER.

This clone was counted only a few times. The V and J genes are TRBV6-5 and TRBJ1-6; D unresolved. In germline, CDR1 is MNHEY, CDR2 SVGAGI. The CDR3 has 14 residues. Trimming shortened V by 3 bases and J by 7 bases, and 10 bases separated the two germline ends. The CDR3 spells CASSYGDLNSPLHF. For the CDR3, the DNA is TGTGCCAGCAGTTATGGTGATCTAAATTCACCCCTCCACTTT.

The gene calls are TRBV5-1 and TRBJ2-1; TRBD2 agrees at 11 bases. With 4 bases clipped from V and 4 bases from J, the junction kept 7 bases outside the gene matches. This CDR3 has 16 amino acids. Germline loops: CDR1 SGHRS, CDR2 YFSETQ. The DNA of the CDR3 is TGCGCCAGCAGCCCTGGCCTAGCGGGGGGTTACAATGAGCAGTTCTTC. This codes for CASSPGLAGGYNEQFF.

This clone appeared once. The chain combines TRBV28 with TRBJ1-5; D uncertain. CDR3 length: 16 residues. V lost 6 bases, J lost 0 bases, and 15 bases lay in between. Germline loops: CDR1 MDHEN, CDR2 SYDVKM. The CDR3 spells CASSPAGVYSNQPQHF. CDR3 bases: TGTGCCAGCAGCCCGGCTGGAGTTTATAGCAATCAGCCCCAGCATTTT.

CDR3 DNA sequence: TGTGCCAGCAGTTTACCTACAGGGGAAAACACCATATATTTT. It specifies CASSLPTGENTIYF. The V gene is TRBV28, the J gene TRBJ1-3; 7 positions match TRBD1. Trimming cost V 2 bases and J 6 bases; bases outside gene matches: 4. Germline assignment: CDR1 MDHEN and CDR2 SYDVKM. The CDR3 has 14 amino acids.

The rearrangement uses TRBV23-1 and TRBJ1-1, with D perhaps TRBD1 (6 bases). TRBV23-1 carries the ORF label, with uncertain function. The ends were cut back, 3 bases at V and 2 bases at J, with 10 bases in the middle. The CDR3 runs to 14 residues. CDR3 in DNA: TGCGCCAGCAGTCAGGGCAGGGGAAACACTGAAGCTTTCTTT. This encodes CASSQGRGNTEAFF.